Here is one TCR beta chain with its context. This clonotype was seen a handful of times. Which antigen it targets is not known. Per-base quality was not reported, and no clone a single base away is much larger than it. The library was generated by PCR. Sequencing instrument: Illumina HiSeq 2500. Unique molecular identifiers were incorporated into TCR beta cDNA libraries to reduce PCR and sequencing biases. Approximately 500,000 cDNA molecules were obtained for every 1 to 10 million input T cells, so each molecule roughly corresponded to one T cell. The patient libraries were prepared and sequenced with the same protocol used for the earlier healthy control dataset. Within a given batch, samples were prepared together, multiplexed and sequenced on the same HiSeq lane. Per the original workflow: MIGEC was used to process the raw barcoded reads, and molecular identifier groups with only a single read were discarded before consensus assembly and CDR3 extraction. VDJtools was used for post-analysis of the clonotype tables, and diversity was normalized by down-sampling every dataset to the size of the smallest sample. In repertoire overlap clustering, CDR3 amino acid sequences, but not nucleotide sequences, were matched to correct batch-related cross-sample contamination. TCRdb applied fastp at Q25 and MiXCR to the public reads, then kept only in-frame beta chains. A single entry per CDR3 protein holds the most common genes and DNA from its merged rows. These V and J calls are TCRdb output, not the study's own analysis. This sample holds 400,000 to 500,000 distinct CDR3 sequences; 39% were observed only once. The ten largest make up under 9% of the sample.

The data were taken from a study of post-analysis software for immune sequencing data (dated by TCRdb to about 2015). Regarding the research as a whole: Relapsing-remitting, secondary progressive and progressive-relapsing multiple sclerosis were recorded as disease courses, and subtype annotation was lacking for some patients. The multiple sclerosis patient repertoires were compared with 11 previously published healthy control repertoires from donors aged about 6 to 28 years. A subset of samples was prepared in parallel using single-end sample barcoding, then pooled and co-amplified after Illumina adapter ligation.

General study outcomes and caveats: Direct clustering with F measure showed strong co-clustering of samples prepared in the same batch, prompting a batch-effect correction. The control group was slightly older than the multiple sclerosis patient group. Significantly higher frequencies in patients than in controls were found for several TRBV segments, including TRBV5-6, TRBV5-1 and TRBV20-1. Compared with controls, multiple sclerosis patients had significantly lower normalized Chao1 diversity, a finding suggesting substantial peripheral T-cell clonal expansion.

Sequences SGHTA (CDR1) and FQGNSA (CDR2) are obtained from the germline V gene. Reading from cysteine to phenylalanine, the CDR3 counts 15 amino acids. Only the CDR3 DNA stays, 45 bases, in frame from base 1. The junction shows trimming of 1 base on V and 2 bases on J, plus 8 bases between the germline ends. TCR beta repertoires were profiled from peripheral blood of more than ten young patients with multiple sclerosis to demonstrate the VDJtools post-analysis software. The multiple sclerosis patients were children and adolescents ranging in age from about 6 to 17 years. The sequence was collected from a girl aged 2 to 10 with multiple sclerosis. The receptor chain draws on TRBV7-2 and TRBJ1-4; the D gene identity is not certain. The sequencing input was blood. For the CDR3, the sequence is CASSLVALTNEKLFF. The base sequence is TGTGCCAGCAGCTTAGTGGCCCTCACTAATGAAAAACTGTTTTTT.